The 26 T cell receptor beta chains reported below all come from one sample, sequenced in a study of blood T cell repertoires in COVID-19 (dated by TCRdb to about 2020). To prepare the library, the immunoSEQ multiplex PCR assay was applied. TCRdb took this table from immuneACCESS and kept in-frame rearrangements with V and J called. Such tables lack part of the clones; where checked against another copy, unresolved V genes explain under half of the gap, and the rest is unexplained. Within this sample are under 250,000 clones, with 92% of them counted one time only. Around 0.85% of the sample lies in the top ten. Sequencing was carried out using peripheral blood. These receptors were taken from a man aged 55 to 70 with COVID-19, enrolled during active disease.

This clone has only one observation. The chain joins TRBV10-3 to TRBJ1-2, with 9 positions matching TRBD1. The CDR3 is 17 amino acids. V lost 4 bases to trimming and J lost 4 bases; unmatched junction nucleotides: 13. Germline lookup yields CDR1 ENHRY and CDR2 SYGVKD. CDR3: CAISGDRGSHGAYGYTF. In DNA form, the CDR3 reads TGTGCCATCAGTGGCGACAGGGGGAGCCATGGTGCCTATGGCTACACCTTC.

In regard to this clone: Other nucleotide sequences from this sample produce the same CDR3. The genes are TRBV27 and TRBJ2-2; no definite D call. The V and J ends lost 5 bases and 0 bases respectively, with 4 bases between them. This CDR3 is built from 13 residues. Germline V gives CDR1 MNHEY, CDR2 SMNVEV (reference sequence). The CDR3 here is CASSPSNTGELFF. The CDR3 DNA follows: TGTGCCAGCAGTCCCTCGAACACCGGGGAGCTGTTTTTT.

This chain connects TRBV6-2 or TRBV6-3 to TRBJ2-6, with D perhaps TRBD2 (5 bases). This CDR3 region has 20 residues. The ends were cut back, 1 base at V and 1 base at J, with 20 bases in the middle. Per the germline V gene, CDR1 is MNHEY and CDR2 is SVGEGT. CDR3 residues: CASSYLTPTPSGSGANVLTF. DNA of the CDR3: TGTGCCAGCAGTTACTTGACCCCGACCCCTTCGGGATCTGGGGCCAACGTCCTGACTTTC.

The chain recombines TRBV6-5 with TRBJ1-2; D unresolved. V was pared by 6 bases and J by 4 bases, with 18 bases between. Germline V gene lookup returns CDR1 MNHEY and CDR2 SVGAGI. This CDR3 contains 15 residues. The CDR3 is CASRSPSGKGYGYTF. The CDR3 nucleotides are TGTGCCAGCAGATCCCCCTCCGGGAAGGGCTATGGCTACACCTTC.

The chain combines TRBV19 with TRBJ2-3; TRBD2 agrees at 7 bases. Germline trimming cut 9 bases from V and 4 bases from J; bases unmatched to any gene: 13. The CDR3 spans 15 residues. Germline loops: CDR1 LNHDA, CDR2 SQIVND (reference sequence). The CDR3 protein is CASQTRGSSADTQYF. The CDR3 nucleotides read TGTGCCAGCCAGACCCGCGGGAGTTCGGCAGATACGCAGTATTTT.

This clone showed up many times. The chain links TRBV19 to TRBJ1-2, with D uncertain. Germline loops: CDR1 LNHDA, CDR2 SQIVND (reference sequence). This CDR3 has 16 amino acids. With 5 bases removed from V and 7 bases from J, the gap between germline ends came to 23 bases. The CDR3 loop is CASSPTTFTQAGGYTF. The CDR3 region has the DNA TGTGCCAGTAGTCCGACGACGTTCACTCAGGCGGGTGGCTACACCTTC.

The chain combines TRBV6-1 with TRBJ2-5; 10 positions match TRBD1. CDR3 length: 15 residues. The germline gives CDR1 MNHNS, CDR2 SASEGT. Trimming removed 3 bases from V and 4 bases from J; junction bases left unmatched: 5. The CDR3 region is CASSEGTGAGETQYF. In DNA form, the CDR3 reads TGTGCCAGCAGTGAGGGGACAGGGGCGGGAGAGACCCAGTACTTC.

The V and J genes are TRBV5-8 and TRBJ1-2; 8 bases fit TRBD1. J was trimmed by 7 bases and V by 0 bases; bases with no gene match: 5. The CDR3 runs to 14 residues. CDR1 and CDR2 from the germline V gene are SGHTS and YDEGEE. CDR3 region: CASSLVDRVLGYTF. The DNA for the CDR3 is TGTGCCAGCAGCTTGGTGGACAGGGTACTTGGCTACACCTTC.

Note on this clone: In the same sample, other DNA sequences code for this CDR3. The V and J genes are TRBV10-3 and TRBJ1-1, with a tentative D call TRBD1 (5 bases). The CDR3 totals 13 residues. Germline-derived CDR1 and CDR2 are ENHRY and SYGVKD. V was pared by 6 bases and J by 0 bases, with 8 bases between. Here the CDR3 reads CAIRGTVNTEAFF. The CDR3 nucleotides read TGTGCCATCAGGGGGACTGTGAACACTGAAGCTTTCTTT.

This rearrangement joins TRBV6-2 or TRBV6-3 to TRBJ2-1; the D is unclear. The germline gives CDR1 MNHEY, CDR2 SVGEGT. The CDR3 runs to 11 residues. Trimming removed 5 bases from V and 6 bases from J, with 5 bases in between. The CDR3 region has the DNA TGTGCCAGCAGTCCCGGCAATGAGCAGTTCTTC. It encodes CASSPGNEQFF.

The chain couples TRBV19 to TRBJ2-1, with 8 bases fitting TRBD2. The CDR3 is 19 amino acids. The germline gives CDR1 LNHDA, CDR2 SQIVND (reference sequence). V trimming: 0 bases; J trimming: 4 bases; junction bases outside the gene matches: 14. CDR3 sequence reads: CASSIENPSLAGIYNEQFF. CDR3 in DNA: TGTGCCAGTAGTATAGAGAACCCGAGCCTAGCGGGCATTTACAATGAGCAGTTCTTC.

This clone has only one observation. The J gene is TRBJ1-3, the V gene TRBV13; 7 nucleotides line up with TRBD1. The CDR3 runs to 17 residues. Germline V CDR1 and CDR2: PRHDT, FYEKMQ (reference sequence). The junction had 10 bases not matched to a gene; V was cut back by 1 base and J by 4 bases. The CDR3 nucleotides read TGTGCCAGCAGCTTAGTACCCGGGGACAGAGCGGGAAACACCATATATTTT. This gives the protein CASSLVPGDRAGNTIYF. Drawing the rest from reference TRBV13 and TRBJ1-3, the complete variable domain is AAGVIQSPRHLIKEKRETATLKCYPIPRHDTVYWYQQGPGQDPQFLISFYEKMQSDKGSIPDRFSAQQFSDYHSELNMSSLELGDSALYFCASSLVPGDRAGNTIYFGEGSWLTVV.

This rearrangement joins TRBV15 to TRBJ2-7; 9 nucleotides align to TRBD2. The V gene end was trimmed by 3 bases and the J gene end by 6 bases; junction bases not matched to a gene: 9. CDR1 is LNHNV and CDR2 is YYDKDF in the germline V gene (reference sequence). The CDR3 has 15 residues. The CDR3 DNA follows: TGTGCCACCAGCAGGGGTGCTAGCGGGACCCGCGAGCAGTACTTC. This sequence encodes CATSRGASGTREQYF. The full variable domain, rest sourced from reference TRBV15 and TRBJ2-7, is DAMVIQNPRYQVTQFGKPVTLSCSQTLNHNVMYWYQQKSSQAPKLLFHYYDKDFNNEADTPDNFQSRRPNTSFCFLDIRSPGLGDTAMYLCATSRGASGTREQYFGPGTRLTVT.

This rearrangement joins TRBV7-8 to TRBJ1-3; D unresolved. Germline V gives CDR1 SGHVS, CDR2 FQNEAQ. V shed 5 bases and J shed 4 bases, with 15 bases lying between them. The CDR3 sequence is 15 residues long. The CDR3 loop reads CASSPQQTSGNTIYF. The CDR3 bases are TGTGCCAGCAGCCCCCAGCAGACATCCGGAAACACCATATATTTT.

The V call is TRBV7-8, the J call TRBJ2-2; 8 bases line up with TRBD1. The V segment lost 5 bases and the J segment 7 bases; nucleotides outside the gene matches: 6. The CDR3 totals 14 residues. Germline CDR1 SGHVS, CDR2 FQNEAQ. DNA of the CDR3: TGTGCCAGCAGCGCGGGGACAGGCCGCGGGGAGCTGTTTTTT. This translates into CASSAGTGRGELFF. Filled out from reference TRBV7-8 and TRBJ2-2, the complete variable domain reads GAGVSQSPRYKVAKRGQDVALRCDPISGHVSLFWYQQALGQGPEFLTYFQNEAQLDKSGLPSDRFFAERPEGSVSTLKIQRTQQEDSAVYLCASSAGTGRGELFFGEGSRLTVL.

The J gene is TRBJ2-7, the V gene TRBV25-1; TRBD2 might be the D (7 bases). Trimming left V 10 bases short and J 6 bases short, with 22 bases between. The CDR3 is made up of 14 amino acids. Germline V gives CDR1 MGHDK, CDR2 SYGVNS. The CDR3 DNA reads TGTGCCACCTTCCGGAGGGGGGGCCCCGGCGAGCAGTACTTC. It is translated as CATFRRGGPGEQYF.

The CDR3 loop is CASSEPPYGYTF. The CDR3, as DNA: TGTGCCAGCAGTGAACCTCCCTATGGCTACACCTTC. The chain has TRBV6-1 and TRBJ1-2; D remains ambiguous. The CDR3 totals 12 residues. Germline V lookup: CDR1 MNHNS, CDR2 SASEGT. Trimming shortened V by 2 bases and J by 4 bases, and 5 bases separated the two germline ends.

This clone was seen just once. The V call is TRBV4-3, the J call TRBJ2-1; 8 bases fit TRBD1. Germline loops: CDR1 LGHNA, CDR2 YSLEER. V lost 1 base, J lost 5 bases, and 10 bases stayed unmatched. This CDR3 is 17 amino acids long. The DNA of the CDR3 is TGCGCCAGCAGCCAAGGGTATACAGGACAGGGTAACAATGAGCAGTTCTTC. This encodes CASSQGYTGQGNNEQFF.

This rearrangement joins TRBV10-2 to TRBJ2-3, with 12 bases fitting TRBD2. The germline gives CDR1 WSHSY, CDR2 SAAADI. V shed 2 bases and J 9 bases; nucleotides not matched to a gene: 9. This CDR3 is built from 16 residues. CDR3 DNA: TGCGCCAGCAGTGAGATGGCTAGCGGGAGGGCTGGGACGCAGTATTTT. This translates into CASSEMASGRAGTQYF.

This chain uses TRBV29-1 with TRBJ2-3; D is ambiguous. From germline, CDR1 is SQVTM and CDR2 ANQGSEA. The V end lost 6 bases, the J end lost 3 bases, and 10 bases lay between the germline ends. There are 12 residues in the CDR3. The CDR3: CSVSGATDTQYF. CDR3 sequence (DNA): TGCAGCGTCTCCGGAGCGACAGATACGCAGTATTTT.

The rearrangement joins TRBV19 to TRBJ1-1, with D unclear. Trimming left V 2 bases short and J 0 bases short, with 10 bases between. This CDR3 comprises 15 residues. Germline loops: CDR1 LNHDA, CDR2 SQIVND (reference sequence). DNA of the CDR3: TGTGCCAGTAGTATATTCCCTGGCTTGAACACTGAAGCTTTCTTT. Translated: CASSIFPGLNTEAFF.

The CDR3 sequence: CASSLDRDGNQPQHF. The CDR3, as DNA: TGTGCCAGCAGCTTGGACAGGGACGGCAATCAGCCCCAGCATTTT. The V and J genes are TRBV5-4 and TRBJ1-5, with a weak D call TRBD1 (6 bases). The CDR3 runs to 15 residues. The V gene lost 0 bases and the J gene lost 2 bases, with 9 bases spanning the gap. Germline V CDR1 and CDR2: SGHNT, YYREEE (reference sequence).

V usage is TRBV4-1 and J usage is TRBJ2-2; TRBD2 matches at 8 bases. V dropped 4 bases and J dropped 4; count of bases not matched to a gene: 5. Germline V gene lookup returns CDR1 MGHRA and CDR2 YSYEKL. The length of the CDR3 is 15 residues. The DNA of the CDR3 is TGCGCCAGCAGCCGCGGGGGGCTGACCACCGGGGAGCTGTTTTTT. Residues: CASSRGGLTTGELFF.

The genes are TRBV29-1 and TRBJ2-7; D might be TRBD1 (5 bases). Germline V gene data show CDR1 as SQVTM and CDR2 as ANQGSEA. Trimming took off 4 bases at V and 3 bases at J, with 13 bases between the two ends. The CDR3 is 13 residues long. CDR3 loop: CSVVGAPGYEQYF. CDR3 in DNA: TGCAGCGTTGTAGGGGCGCCGGGCTACGAGCAGTACTTC.

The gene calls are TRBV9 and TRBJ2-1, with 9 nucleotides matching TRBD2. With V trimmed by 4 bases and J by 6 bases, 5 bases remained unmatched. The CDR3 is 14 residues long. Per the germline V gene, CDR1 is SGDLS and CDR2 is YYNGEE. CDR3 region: CASSLKLAGNEQFF. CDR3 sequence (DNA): TGTGCCAGCAGCCTCAAACTAGCGGGCAATGAGCAGTTCTTC.

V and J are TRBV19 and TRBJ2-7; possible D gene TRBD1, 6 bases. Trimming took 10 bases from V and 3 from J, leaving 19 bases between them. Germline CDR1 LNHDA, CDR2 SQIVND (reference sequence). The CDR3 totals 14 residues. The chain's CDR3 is CATLKDSSNYEQYF. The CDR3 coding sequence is TGTGCCACCCTAAAGGACAGTTCTAACTACGAGCAGTACTTC. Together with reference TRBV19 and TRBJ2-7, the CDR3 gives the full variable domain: DGGITQSPKYLFRKEGQNVTLSCEQNLNHDAMYWYRQDPGQGLRLIYYSQIVNDFQKGDIAEGYSVSREKKESFPLTVTSAQKNPTAFYLCATLKDSSNYEQYFGPGTRLTVT.